This T cell receptor (beta chain) was documented in a study of cytomegalovirus exposure and HLA in healthy donors. 13 Jbeta primers and 60 Vbeta primers were used for the PCR. Clones were read by immunoSEQ multiplex PCR, and TCRdb kept only the in-frame ones, dropping some. The sample holds some 150,000 clones, approximately 86% seen once. Germline V gene data show CDR1 as SNHLY and CDR2 as FYNNEI. J lost 9 bases, V lost 8 bases, and 9 bases had no gene match. This CDR3 has 13 residues. The specimen sequenced was PBMCs. The clonotype comes from a woman in her forties or fifties in good health and CMV-seropositive. The chain employs TRBV2 and TRBJ1-2, with 10 bases aligning to TRBD1. Here the CDR3 DNA reads TGTGCCAGCGACAGGGGGCCTGGTAGGAGCTACACCTTC. Translated: CASDRGPGRSYTF. Filled out from reference TRBV2 and TRBJ1-2, the complete variable domain reads EPEVTQTPSHQVTQMGQEVILRCVPISNHLYFYWYRQILGQKVEFLVSFYNNEISEKSEIFDDQFSVERPDGSNFTLKIRSTKLEDSAMYFCASDRGPGRSYTFGSGTRLTVV.